This section outlines one T cell receptor (beta chain) sequence together with its context. It lacks a known antigen. No base quality information exists; no much larger clone differs at one position. These data originate in a study of OX40 agonist ivuxolimab in advanced cancers. Study-wide context: Ivuxolimab, which targeted the costimulatory receptor OX40 (CD134), was an agonistic, fully human IgG2 monoclonal antibody. Intravenous ivuxolimab was administered to patients every 2 weeks at six dose levels: 0.01, 0.1, 0.3, 1.5, 3 and 10 mg/kg. Of the approximately 50 dose-escalation patients, hepatocellular carcinoma was present in some 19, melanoma in some 15, renal cell carcinoma in 9 and head and neck cancer in 9. The dose-escalation cohort was approximately 83% male with a mean age of approximately 60 years, ranging from about 20 to 85. Patients were allowed to have had prior anti-PD-1, anti-PD-L1 or anti-CTLA-4 therapy, and approximately 37% of the dose-escalation patients had been treated with checkpoint inhibitors. Partial responses occurred in three dose-escalation patients: two with cutaneous melanoma and one with hepatocellular carcinoma. The purpose of peripheral TCRbeta sequencing was to test whether ivuxolimab changed TCR sequence diversity and led to clonal T-cell expansion. The paper describes the monotherapy dose-escalation part (N ≈ 50 patients) of the phase I trial of ivuxolimab.

General findings and caveats noted by the study authors: After ivuxolimab, more expanded clones were found on average in CD8+ T cells than in CD4+ T cells. At doses of 0.1 to 3.0 mg/kg, clonal expansion of both CD4+ and CD8+ blood T cells was observed from baseline to week 6. Low levels of normalized T-cell clonal expansion were also shown by some nonresponding patients. In partial responders in the 0.1-3.0 mg/kg groups, normalized peripheral clonal expansion was found to be among the lowest, especially among CD8+ T cells. Which antigens the clonally expanded peripheral T cells were specific for was not determined.

The V end loses 0 bases and the J end loses 7 bases, and a stretch of 13 bases separates them. Reading the germline V gene gives CDR1 SGHVS and CDR2 FQNEAQ. There are 14 amino acids in the CDR3, from cysteine to phenylalanine inclusive. The kept DNA is CDR3 alone, 42 bases in frame from the first base. Patients with a history of autoimmune disease or receiving systemic immunosuppression were excluded from the trial. Peripheral blood for TCR sequencing was collected from all dose cohorts at baseline, on cycle 4 day 1, and on cycle 7 day 1. The samples were taken from a phase I, first-in-human, multicenter, open-label dose-escalation trial of ivuxolimab. Adults with locally advanced or metastatic melanoma, renal cell carcinoma, hepatocellular carcinoma or head and neck squamous cell carcinoma were enrolled in the trial. CD4+ and CD8+ T cells were sorted separately from peripheral blood before TCR sequencing.

Genomic DNA was isolated from the sorted cells so that the TCRbeta CDR3 region could be sequenced. The immunoSEQ Assay was used to sequence the TCRbeta CDR3 regions. TCRdb took over this immuneACCESS table, retaining in-frame rearrangements with V and J assigned. Such tables are incomplete; in checked studies, under half of the missing clones stem from an unresolved V gene, and the remainder is unexplained. Across this sample there are about 50,000 clones, with almost 90% seen only once. Around 0.99% of the sample comes from the top ten. The sample in question was CD4+ or CD8+ T cells sorted from blood, obtained in a trial of the OX40 agonist ivuxolimab. This chain is built from TRBV7-8 and TRBJ2-7, with the D gene uncertain. This TCR derives from an adult with an advanced solid tumor such as melanoma, head and neck, liver or kidney cancer. In nucleotide form, the sequence is TGTGCCAGCAGCTTAGCCGGACCATCGAGGGAGCAGTACTTC. This codes for CASSLAGPSREQYF.